This entry lists 19 T cell receptor beta chains sequenced from one sample in a study of metastatic and nonmetastatic thyroid tumors. TCRdb re-called the PCR reads via MiXCR. The profile shows tens of thousands of clones, around 25% of them singletons. No patient had received any treatment before thyroid surgery. The sequenced sample consisted of blood. The receptors shown here come from a female donor with papillary thyroid cancer or a benign thyroid nodule (not recorded which). Some clones in this sample may be carry-over from other donors' samples.

To note about this clone: Mismatch with germline at one junction end may stem from a read error. This chain joins TRBV3-1 and TRBJ2-7; 7 bases align to TRBD2. The germline gives CDR1 LGHDT, CDR2 YNNKEL (reference sequence). CDR3 length equals 13 residues. CDR3 DNA: TGTGCAAGCGAGGGAGGGTTGGGCTACGAGCGGTACTTC. Encoded protein: CASEGGLGYERYF.

This clone was counted only a few times. The chain uses TRBV29-1 and TRBJ1-2; TRBD1 might be the D (6 bases). The CDR3 consists of 13 residues. Germline V gene lookup returns CDR1 SQVTM and CDR2 ANQGSEA. V lost 0 bases to trimming and J lost 2 bases, with 7 bases between them. The CDR3 nucleotides read TGCAGCGTTGAAGAGCAGGGGAACTATGGCTACACCTTC. It specifies CSVEEQGNYGYTF. Combining the CDR3 with reference TRBV29-1 and TRBJ1-2 gives the whole variable domain SAVISQKPSRDICQRGTSLTIQCQVDSQVTMMFWYRQQPGQSLTLIATANQGSEATYESGFVIDKFPISRPNLTFSTLTVSNMSPEDSSIYLCSVEEQGNYGYTFGSGTRLTVV.

This clone was seen many times. The V and J genes are TRBV28 and TRBJ2-7; 7 bases are shared with TRBD1. Germline trimming cut 8 bases from V and 1 base from J; bases unmatched to any gene: 11. Germline CDR1 is MDHEN and CDR2 is SYDVKM. The CDR3 extends over 15 amino acids. The CDR3 here is CASCPPGQLSYEQYF. DNA for the CDR3: TGTGCCAGCTGCCCTCCGGGACAGCTTTCCTACGAGCAGTACTTC. The complete variable domain, with remaining parts taken from reference TRBV28 and TRBJ2-7, reads DVKVTQSSRYLVKRTGEKVFLECVQDMDHENMFWYRQDPGLGLRLIYFSYDVKMKEKGDIPEGYSVSREKKERFSLILESASTNQTSMYLCASCPPGQLSYEQYFGPGTRLTVT.

This clone turned up a few times. It is unclear where the CDR3 begins or ends on the DNA, so no DNA is shown, and the CDR3 is as TCRdb lists it. This chain uses TRBV6-2 or TRBV6-3 with TRBJ1-1. CDR1 MNHEY and CDR2 SVGEGT come from the germline V gene. The CDR3 adds up to 14 amino acids, both ends counted. The CDR3 is CASSCWGRGAEDFF.

The count of this clone is one. The chain employs TRBV30 and TRBJ1-3; D uncertain. The CDR3 consists of 12 residues. The germline V and J ends were trimmed by 0 bases and 4 bases, with 4 bases remaining between them. CDR1 and CDR2 from the germline V gene are GTSNPN and SVGIG (reference sequence). CDR3 in amino acids: CAWSVPGNTIYF. The CDR3 nucleotides read TGTGCCTGGAGTGTACCCGGAAACACCATATATTTT.

The genes are TRBV12-3 or TRBV12-4 and TRBJ2-1, with 12 nucleotides matching TRBD2. The ends lost 4 bases at V and 8 bases at J; junction bases unmatched: 3. The CDR3 is 14 amino acids. The CDR3 nucleotides are TGTGCCAGCAGTTCTAGCGGGAGGGGTGATGAGCAGTTCTTC. It codes for CASSSSGRGDEQFF.

In this sample, this clone turned up many times. This may come from a read error, since a much larger clone is one base off. This chain links TRBV9 with TRBJ1-1, with D uncertain. V gave up 3 bases and J gave up 0 bases, with 3 bases separating them. The CDR3 is 12 amino acids. CDR1 is SGDLS, CDR2 YYNGEE, per germline. CDR3 region: CASSAMNTEAFF. CDR3 nucleotides: TGTGCCAGCAGCGCAATGAACACTGAAGCTTTCTTT.

Many counts were recorded for this clone. This chain joins TRBV20-1 and TRBJ2-5; 8 bases are shared with TRBD2. Germline V gene data show CDR1 as DFQATT and CDR2 as SNEGSKA (reference sequence). The CDR3 runs to 14 residues. With V trimmed by 3 bases and J by 4 bases, 7 bases remained unmatched. The CDR3 is CSASPPTSVETQYF. Written as DNA, the CDR3 is TGCAGTGCTAGCCCTCCGACTAGCGTAGAGACCCAGTACTTC.

This clone was detected many times. The V and J genes are TRBV6-1 and TRBJ2-3; the match to TRBD1 covers 9 bases. The V gene end was trimmed by 7 bases and the J gene end by 3 bases; junction bases not matched to a gene: 8. The germline CDR1 and CDR2 sequences are MNHNS and SASEGT. The CDR3 extends over 15 amino acids. The CDR3 spells CASTVDRGGTDTQYF. Here the CDR3 DNA reads TGTGCCAGCACCGTGGACAGGGGTGGTACAGATACGCAGTATTTT.

This clone has at least ten counts. The chain couples TRBV27 to TRBJ1-1; tentatively, D is TRBD1 (6 bases). Deletions cut 7 bases from V and 9 bases from J, with 21 bases between. This CDR3 has 14 amino acids. Germline-derived CDR1 and CDR2 are MNHEY and SMNVEV (reference sequence). DNA for the CDR3: TGTGCCAGCACCCCCCTGGGGGGCGGAGGACAAGCTTTCTTT. This codes for CASTPLGGGGQAFF.

This clone is deemed medium-sized (0.01 to 0.1%). The V call is TRBV2, the J call TRBJ2-7, with 11 bases lining up with TRBD1. V was pared by 7 bases and J by 3 bases, with 8 bases of the junction left unmatched. The CDR3 covers 15 residues. The germline V gene encodes CDR1 SNHLY and CDR2 FYNNEI. In nucleotides, the CDR3 is TGTGCCAGCATCAGGGACAGGGGGAGGATCTACGAGCAGTACTTC. Protein product: CASIRDRGRIYEQYF.

This clone was found a few times. A much bigger clone sits one base away, suggesting this may be a read error. V and J are TRBV6-2 or TRBV6-3 and TRBJ2-2; 7 bases are shared with TRBD2. The CDR3 totals 16 residues. CDR1 is MNHEY, CDR2 SVGEGT, per germline. J was trimmed by 2 bases and V by 6 bases; bases with no gene match: 9. CDR3 nucleotides: TGTGCCAGCAGACCCGCACTAGCGATTAACACCGGGGAGCTGTTTTTT. Translation gives CASRPALAINTGELFF.

V is TRBV15 and J is TRBJ2-7; the D gene is possibly TRBD2 (6 bases). The CDR3 is 16 amino acids. V was trimmed by 2 bases and J by 7 bases, leaving 21 bases between them. Germline V gene data show CDR1 as LNHNV and CDR2 as YYDKDF (reference sequence). In DNA form, the CDR3 reads TGTGCCACCAGCAGACTCCCTCAGGGCCGTCGGGGGGAGCAGTACTTC. This translates into CATSRLPQGRRGEQYF.

This clone was counted ten times or more. Here the CDR3 DNA reads TGCGCCAGCAGGGTCGGCAGGGGAGAAGAGCAGTACTTC. This gives the protein CASRVGRGEEQYF. V and J are TRBV10-2 and TRBJ2-7; tentatively, D is TRBD1 (6 bases). The V gene's germline CDR1 is WSHSY and CDR2 SAAADI. This CDR3 has 13 residues. V shed 6 bases and J shed 7 bases, with 16 bases lying between them.

In its sample, this clone is medium-sized (0.01 to 0.1%). The rearrangement uses TRBV6-1 and TRBJ1-3, with D uncertain. V lost 5 bases, J lost 2 bases, and 7 bases lay in between. The length of the CDR3 is 13 residues. Germline CDR1 is MNHNS and CDR2 is SASEGT. CDR3 in DNA: TGTGCCAGCAGTAGGGTTGCTGGAAACACCATATATTTT. It yields the protein CASSRVAGNTIYF.

This clone was counted at least ten times. The chain combines TRBV15 with TRBJ2-3; 9 positions match TRBD2. In germline, CDR1 is LNHNV, CDR2 YYDKDF (reference sequence). J gave up 3 bases and V 0 bases, and 4 bases lay outside the gene matches. This CDR3 comprises 16 residues. The DNA for the CDR3 is TGTGCCACCAGCAGAGAGGCAGCGGGAGGAACAGATACGCAGTATTTT. Its translation: CATSREAAGGTDTQYF.

This clone was recorded a few times. The junction departs from the called germline gene at one end, perhaps through a read error. V and J are TRBV6-1 and TRBJ1-1; D is perhaps TRBD1 (6 bases). The CDR3 extends over 13 amino acids. Per the germline V gene, CDR1 is MNHNS and CDR2 is SASEGT. CDR3: CASRKAGATEASF. The CDR3 bases are TGTGCCAGCAGGAAGGCAGGGGCAACCGAAGCTTCCTTT.

This clone was counted many times. The chain has TRBV28 and TRBJ2-3, with D tentatively TRBD2 (6 bases). V gave up 5 bases and J gave up 9 bases, with 12 bases separating them. The germline CDR1 and CDR2 sequences are MDHEN and SYDVKM. CDR3 length: 12 residues. CDR3 amino acids: CASSREVGTQYF. The CDR3 bases are TGTGCCAGCAGTAGGGAGGTGGGGACGCAGTATTTT.

The V gene is TRBV5-1, the J gene TRBJ2-1; D is unresolved. The CDR3 has 13 residues. Germline V gene lookup returns CDR1 SGHRS and CDR2 YFSETQ. Trimming removed 4 bases at V and 8 bases at J, with 13 bases between. This chain's CDR3 is CASSPPGVDEQFF. The CDR3 nucleotides read TGCGCCAGCAGCCCTCCGGGCGTGGATGAGCAGTTCTTC.